This is a list of T cell receptor beta chains from one sample in a study of blood T cell repertoires in COVID-19. Profiling relied on immunoSEQ multiplex PCR, and the TCRdb table lists in-frame clones only, not all of them. Of about 230,000 clones detected, just under 90% appear once; the ten largest clones hold under 3.5%. Sequencing input: peripheral blood. The source is a man under 40 with COVID-19, enrolled during active disease. Both conserved end residues are part of each CDR3. The order of the fields is V gene, J gene, clone size, CDR3 protein. Part of the rows lack a size; the others show once, few, many or a class for expanded clones.

V: TRBV18; J: TRBJ2-4; size: .; CDR3: CASSPLAGAKNIQYF
V: TRBV18; J: TRBJ1-3; size: .; CDR3: CASSPIGQIGSGNTIYF
V: TRBV7-2; J: TRBJ1-2; size: .; CDR3: CASSPLGQGSNYGYTF
V: TRBV24-1; J: TRBJ2-2; size: .; CDR3: CATSDPRGRPGELFF
V: TRBV5-1; J: TRBJ2-1; size: .; CDR3: CASSSGLAGNFNEQFF
V: TRBV7-9; J: TRBJ1-4; size: .; CDR3: CASSLANDRTKGVF
V: TRBV6-5; J: TRBJ1-5; size: .; CDR3: CASNAGATNQPQHF
V: TRBV12-3/TRBV12-4; J: TRBJ1-1; size: .; CDR3: CASSLTGRTEAFF
V: TRBV2; J: TRBJ2-5; size: .; CDR3: CASSWTSGAQETQYF
V: TRBV6-6; J: TRBJ2-7; size: .; CDR3: CASGEQGAHEQYF
V: TRBV11-3; J: TRBJ2-3; size: .; CDR3: CASSLEFQEGSDTQYF
V: TRBV7-3; J: TRBJ1-1; size: .; CDR3: CASSLTRGAKAFF
V: TRBV18; J: TRBJ1-1; size: .; CDR3: CASSLDQNTEAFF
V: TRBV6-6; J: TRBJ1-2; size: few; CDR3: CASSPLGQRDNYGYTF
V: TRBV4-1; J: TRBJ2-1; size: .; CDR3: CASSQEWRGASNEQFF
V: TRBV7-2; J: TRBJ2-1; size: .; CDR3: CASSLPRDNEQFF
V: TRBV4-3; J: TRBJ2-1; size: .; CDR3: CASSQGGLLSYNEQFF
V: TRBV6-2/TRBV6-3; J: TRBJ1-5; size: .; CDR3: CASSPGQRGNQPQHF
V: TRBV19; J: TRBJ1-2; size: .; CDR3: CASSMGGLYGYTF
V: TRBV3-1/TRBV3-2; J: TRBJ2-2; size: .; CDR3: CASSPRGSANTGELFF
V: TRBV2; J: TRBJ2-7; size: .; CDR3: CASSEFRGQTYEQYF
V: TRBV28; J: TRBJ1-1; size: .; CDR3: CASSVQGKAFF
V: TRBV27; J: TRBJ2-3; size: .; CDR3: CASTRGGDTQYF
V: TRBV7-2; J: TRBJ1-1; size: .; CDR3: CASSLVPGQGAEAFF
V: TRBV5-6; J: TRBJ1-4; size: .; CDR3: CASSFEQGPLNEKLFF
V: TRBV7-8; J: TRBJ2-7; size: once; CDR3: CASSLAGQGAYFTYEQYF
V: TRBV3-1/TRBV3-2; J: TRBJ2-1; size: .; CDR3: CASSQDWTSGSSYNEQFF
V: TRBV10-3; J: TRBJ2-1; size: few; CDR3: CAISAAGTTEQFF
V: TRBV2; J: TRBJ1-1; size: .; CDR3: CASSEGREGQDTEAFF
V: TRBV19; J: TRBJ1-2; size: .; CDR3: CASSSPLGLNYGYTF
V: TRBV28; J: TRBJ2-3; size: .; CDR3: CASSLATITDTQYF
V: TRBV5-1; J: TRBJ2-1; size: .; CDR3: CASSLLAGNYNEQFF
V: TRBV9; J: TRBJ2-7; size: .; CDR3: CASSVGGTSSYEQYF
V: TRBV7-2; J: TRBJ2-7; size: .; CDR3: CASSLGRSYEQYF
V: TRBV5-4; J: TRBJ2-7; size: .; CDR3: CASSHSPGQQYEQYF
V: TRBV12-3/TRBV12-4; J: TRBJ2-7; size: .; CDR3: CASANGGTYEQYF
V: TRBV7-8; J: TRBJ2-7; size: .; CDR3: CASSPSSGGYEQYF
V: TRBV30; J: TRBJ1-5; size: .; CDR3: CAWSMGRGQPQHF
V: TRBV11-2; J: TRBJ1-2; size: .; CDR3: CASSTRQGAGYGYTF
V: TRBV24-1; J: TRBJ2-3; size: .; CDR3: CATSDLARVGFTDTQYF
V: TRBV18; J: TRBJ1-1; size: .; CDR3: CASSPIEAMNTEAFF
V: TRBV7-9; J: TRBJ1-1; size: .; CDR3: CASSFWADRATEAFF
V: TRBV19; J: TRBJ1-2; size: .; CDR3: CASSITGQGGYGYTF
V: TRBV24-1; J: TRBJ2-1; size: few; CDR3: CATSGETSGYNEQFF
V: TRBV7-8; J: TRBJ1-1; size: .; CDR3: CASRFGGANTEAFF
V: TRBV7-7; J: TRBJ1-4; size: .; CDR3: CASSESIVEKLFF
V: TRBV7-9; J: TRBJ2-5; size: .; CDR3: CASSLGLAGGGETQYF
V: TRBV15; J: TRBJ2-2; size: .; CDR3: CATSRGGGTGGGELFF
V: TRBV3-1/TRBV3-2; J: TRBJ1-1; size: .; CDR3: CASSRGQGGMNTEAFF
V: TRBV7-9; J: TRBJ2-1; size: .; CDR3: CASSRKTSGHRDEQFF
V: TRBV6-2/TRBV6-3; J: TRBJ2-7; size: .; CDR3: CASSYGGATRPEQYF
V: TRBV6-1; J: TRBJ2-2; size: .; CDR3: CASSEAATMVTGELFF
V: TRBV28; J: TRBJ2-7; size: few; CDR3: CASTTTVLAGVPFSYEQYF
V: TRBV7-2; J: TRBJ1-6; size: .; CDR3: CASSSPNQGNSPLHF